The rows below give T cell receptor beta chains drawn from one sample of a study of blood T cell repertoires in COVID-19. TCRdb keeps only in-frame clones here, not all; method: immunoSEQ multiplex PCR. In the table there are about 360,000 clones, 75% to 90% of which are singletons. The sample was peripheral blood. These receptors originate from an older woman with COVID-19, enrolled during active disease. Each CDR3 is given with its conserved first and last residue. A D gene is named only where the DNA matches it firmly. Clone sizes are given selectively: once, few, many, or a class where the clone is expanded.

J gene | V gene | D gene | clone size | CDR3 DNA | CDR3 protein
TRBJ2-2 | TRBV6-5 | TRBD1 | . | TGTGCCAGCAGAGGGACAGGGGGCGAGCTGTTTTTT | CASRGTGGELFF
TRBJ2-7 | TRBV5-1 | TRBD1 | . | TGCGCCAGCAGCCCGGACAGGGGAAACGAGCAGTACTTC | CASSPDRGNEQYF
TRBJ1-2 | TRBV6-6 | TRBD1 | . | TGTGCCAGCAGTCCAAGCTTTTCCGGGACAGACCTCTATGGCTACACCTTC | CASSPSFSGTDLYGYTF
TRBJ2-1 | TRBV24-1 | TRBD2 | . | TGTGCCACCAGTGATTCACCTAGCGGGGGGAAACCGAGCTCCTACAATGAGCAGTTCTTC | CATSDSPSGGKPSSYNEQFF
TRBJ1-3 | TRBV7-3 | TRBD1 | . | TGTGCCAGCAGCCCCATGACAGGGGGAAACACCATATATTTT | CASSPMTGGNTIYF
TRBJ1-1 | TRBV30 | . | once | TGTGCCTGTGGTTGGCACACTGAAGCTTTCTTT | CACGWHTEAFF
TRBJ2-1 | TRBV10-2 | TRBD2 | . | TGCGCCAGCAGGACAGCGGGGAGCTCCTACAATGAGCAGTTCTTC | CASRTAGSSYNEQFF
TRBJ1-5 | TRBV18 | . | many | TGTGCCAGCTCACCGGCACAGGGTCGAAGCAATCAGCCCCAGCATTTT | CASSPAQGRSNQPQHF
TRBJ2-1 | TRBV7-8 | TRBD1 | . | TGTGCCAGCAGCTCGGGACAGGGAACCTACAATGAGCAGTTCTTC | CASSSGQGTYNEQFF
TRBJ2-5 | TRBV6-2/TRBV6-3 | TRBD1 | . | TGTGCCAGCAGCCAAACGACAGGGACCCATCAGTACTTC | CASSQTTGTHQYF